A single sample gave rise to the 25 T cell receptor beta chains below, sequenced in a study of blood T cell repertoires in COVID-19. Sequencing was performed with immunoSEQ multiplex PCR; in TCRdb, only in-frame clones are kept and a portion is missing. The repertoire holds 150,000 to 200,000 clones, with roughly 80% as singletons. Sequenced material: peripheral blood. These receptors all come from a man between 60 and 75 years old with acute or convalescent COVID-19.

The V and J genes are TRBV2 and TRBJ2-1, with TRBD2 as a possible D gene (6 bases). V was clipped by 3 bases and J by 12 bases, with 18 bases between them. CDR1 SNHLY and CDR2 FYNNEI come from the germline V gene. The CDR3 sequence is 14 residues long. For the CDR3, the DNA is TGTGCCAGCAGTGAGGGCAGGGAACTGGGGGGGCAGTTCTTC. It codes for CASSEGRELGGQFF.

The genes are TRBV4-2 and TRBJ2-3; 10 bases are a match to TRBD2. Trimming took 0 bases from V and 2 from J; bases not matched to a gene: 5. The V gene's germline CDR1 is LGHNA and CDR2 YNFKEQ. There are 17 residues in the CDR3. Here the CDR3 reads CASSQEWSGGDTDTQYF. The CDR3 nucleotides are TGTGCCAGCAGCCAAGAATGGAGCGGGGGGGACACAGATACGCAGTATTTT.

The chain carries TRBV3-1 (or the pseudogene TRBV3-2) and TRBJ2-7; 13 bases agree with TRBD2. The CDR3 is made up of 19 amino acids. V shed 0 bases, J shed 5 bases, and the junction held 13 bases outside the gene matches. The germline V gene encodes CDR1 LGHDT and CDR2 YNNKEL (reference sequence). DNA of the CDR3: TGTGCCAGCAGCCAAGATTCCGCCGGACTAGCGGGAGTCCCCCACGAGCAGTACTTC. Amino acid sequence: CASSQDSAGLAGVPHEQYF.

The rearrangement joins TRBV29-1 to TRBJ2-3, with D perhaps matching TRBD2 (5 bases). This CDR3 region has 13 residues. The germline CDR1 and CDR2 sequences are SQVTM and ANQGSEA. The ends were cut back, 4 bases at V and 6 bases at J, with 14 bases in the middle. The CDR3 DNA reads TGCAGCGTTGGGGAGACGACCAGGGATACGCAGTATTTT. Amino acid sequence: CSVGETTRDTQYF.

This rearrangement joins TRBV24-1 to TRBJ2-5; D may be TRBD2 (5 bases). The CDR3 is 13 residues long. CDR1 is KGHDR and CDR2 is SFDVKD in the germline V gene. V lost 0 bases to trimming and J lost 14 bases, with 15 bases between them. The CDR3 DNA is TGTGCCACCAGTGATTTGCAAACTCAAGCGGCCTACTTC. Residues: CATSDLQTQAAYF.

The rearrangement joins TRBV5-1 to TRBJ2-7; a weak D match, TRBD1 (8 bases). The CDR3 is made up of 15 amino acids. Trimming removed 4 bases from V and 3 bases from J, with 17 bases in between. Germline assignment: CDR1 SGHRS and CDR2 YFSETQ. CDR3 DNA: TGCGCCAGCAGCCCTACGACAGGGGAGGGCTACGAGCAGTACTTC. Its protein is CASSPTTGEGYEQYF.

Only a few counts were recorded for this clone. The chain recombines TRBV2 with TRBJ1-1; D gene ambiguous. V shed 8 bases and J shed 0 bases, with 13 bases lying between them. The CDR3 loop spans 14 amino acids. Germline V lookup: CDR1 SNHLY, CDR2 FYNNEI. The CDR3 nucleotides read TGTGCCAGCCCGGCGGGTGGACTGAACACTGAAGCTTTCTTT. Translating gives CASPAGGLNTEAFF.

The genes are TRBV2 and TRBJ1-2; D not certain. CDR3 length equals 15 residues. Per the germline V gene, CDR1 is SNHLY and CDR2 is FYNNEI. Between the trimmed V and J ends, which lost 5 bases and 2 bases, there was a span of 15 bases. Written as DNA, the CDR3 is TGTGCCAGCAGTCCCGCGTGGCGGGCAAACTATGGCTACACCTTC. This gives the protein CASSPAWRANYGYTF.

The chain combines TRBV6-5 with TRBJ1-1, with a tentative D call TRBD1 (5 bases). The CDR3 is made up of 14 amino acids. Germline CDR1 is MNHEY and CDR2 is SVGAGI. Trimming removed 6 bases at V and 3 bases at J, with 14 bases between. The CDR3 protein is CASRAGRSDTEAFF. CDR3 nucleotide sequence: TGTGCCAGCAGGGCAGGGAGGAGTGACACTGAAGCTTTCTTT.

The V gene is TRBV5-5, the J gene TRBJ2-7; 9 positions agree with TRBD2. The CDR3 runs to 14 residues. Germline V gene sequence: CDR1 SGHKS, CDR2 YYEKEE (reference sequence). Trimming cost V 5 bases and J 0 bases; bases outside gene matches: 3. CDR3 residues: CASRSSGDSYEQYF. The CDR3 nucleotides are TGTGCCAGCAGATCTAGCGGGGACTCCTACGAGCAGTACTTC. Full variable domain (outside the CDR3, taken from reference TRBV5-5 and TRBJ2-7): DAGVTQSPTHLIKTRGQQVTLRCSPISGHKSVSWYQQVLGQGPQFIFQYYEKEERGRGNFPDRFSARQFPNYSSELNVNALLLGDSALYLCASRSSGDSYEQYFGPGTRLTVT.

On this clone: Other DNA sequences in this specimen translate into the identical CDR3. This sequence joins TRBV10-3 and TRBJ2-5; no clear D gene. CDR3 length: 13 amino acids. V was shortened by 4 bases and J by 0 bases, with 6 bases between the two germline ends. Germline CDR1 ENHRY, CDR2 SYGVKD. CDR3 sequence (DNA): TGTGCCATCAGTGGGCAGGACCAAGAGACCCAGTACTTC. It is translated as CAISGQDQETQYF.

The rearrangement joins TRBV5-1 to TRBJ2-1; 9 nucleotides line up with TRBD2. Germline V gene data show CDR1 as SGHRS and CDR2 as YFSETQ. This CDR3 has 14 amino acids. The V and J ends lost 4 bases and 5 bases, in that order; junction bases with no gene match: 4. CDR3: CASSPLAGNNEQFF. The DNA for the CDR3 is TGCGCCAGCAGCCCGCTAGCGGGAAACAATGAGCAGTTCTTC. Drawing the rest from reference TRBV5-1 and TRBJ2-1, the complete variable domain is KAGVTQTPRYLIKTRGQQVTLSCSPISGHRSVSWYQQTPGQGLQFLFEYFSETQRNKGNFPGRFSGRQFSNSRSEMNVSTLELGDSALYLCASSPLAGNNEQFFGPGTRLTVL.

This clone has only a few counts. The CDR3 sequence: CASSQDRVGGYTF. As DNA, the CDR3 is TGCGCCAGCAGCCAAGATCGGGTGGGTGGCTACACCTTC. The chain carries TRBV4-3 and TRBJ1-2; D uncertain. The germline V gene encodes CDR1 LGHNA and CDR2 YSLEER. The V end lost 0 bases, the J end lost 7 bases, and 9 bases lay between the germline ends. The CDR3 length is 13 residues.

The chain recombines TRBV12-3 or TRBV12-4 with TRBJ1-2, with unresolved D. The CDR3 is 13 amino acids. V shed 6 bases and J shed 8 bases, with 16 bases lying between them. The CDR3 protein is CASSLDTGYGYTF. CDR3 bases: TGTGCCAGCAGCCTCGACACGGGGTACGGCTACACCTTC.

This chain joins TRBV5-6 and TRBJ2-7, with D perhaps TRBD2 (5 bases). The CDR3 runs to 17 residues. Per germline, CDR1 SGHDT and CDR2 YYEEEE. V was shortened by 3 bases and J by 1 base, with 20 bases between the two germline ends. The CDR3 spells CASSSLSGEVTSYEQYF. The CDR3, as DNA: TGTGCCAGCAGCTCCCTCAGCGGCGAGGTGACTTCCTACGAGCAGTACTTC.

This rearrangement joins TRBV19 to TRBJ1-2; tentative D call: TRBD1 (6 bases). In germline, CDR1 is LNHDA, CDR2 SQIVND (reference sequence). V was cut by 6 bases and J by 2 bases, with 16 bases left in between. The CDR3 consists of 15 residues. Here the CDR3 DNA reads TGTGCCAGTAGAGAACAGGGAATAAGCAACTATGGCTACACCTTC. As protein: CASREQGISNYGYTF.

This clone was recorded only once. The chain links TRBV3-1 (or the pseudogene TRBV3-2) to TRBJ2-5; 8 bases align to TRBD1. The CDR3 is 16 amino acids. The trim removed 1 base at V and 2 bases at J, leaving 6 bases unmatched. Germline V lookup: CDR1 LGHDT, CDR2 YNNKEL (reference sequence). The CDR3 loop reads CASSQVLGQGQETQYF. For the CDR3, the DNA is TGTGCCAGCAGCCAAGTACTAGGACAGGGACAAGAGACCCAGTACTTC.

CDR3 sequence: CASSLGQGYEQFF. The CDR3 nucleotides read TGTGCCAGCAGCCTAGGACAGGGCTATGAGCAGTTCTTC. The chain uses TRBV11-2 and TRBJ2-1; 8 positions agree with TRBD1. The CDR3 is 13 residues long. After removal of 5 bases from V and 8 bases from J, the junction contained 5 bases not matched to a gene. In germline, CDR1 is SGHAT, CDR2 FQNNGV.

The chain joins TRBV4-1 to TRBJ2-6; TRBD1 agrees at 8 bases. Per the germline V gene, CDR1 is MGHRA and CDR2 is YSYEKL. CDR3 length equals 17 residues. Unmatched junction bases numbered 6, after V lost 3 bases and J lost 2 bases. CDR3 sequence: CASSHTGQGAGANVLTF. DNA for the CDR3: TGCGCCAGCAGCCACACAGGACAGGGAGCTGGGGCCAACGTCCTGACTTTC.

This clone has a single count. Here the CDR3 reads CASSTTSGITDTQYF. In DNA form, the CDR3 reads TGTGCCAGCAGCACGACTAGCGGGATTACAGATACGCAGTATTTT. This rearrangement joins TRBV6-5 to TRBJ2-3, with 11 bases that match TRBD2. The V gene's germline CDR1 is MNHEY and CDR2 SVGAGI. V lost 6 bases and J lost 3; bases outside the gene matches: 5. The CDR3 covers 15 residues.

This chain uses TRBV4-3 with TRBJ1-1; D is perhaps TRBD1 (5 bases). CDR3 length: 13 amino acids. Trimming took off 2 bases at V and 5 bases at J, with 9 bases between the two ends. Per germline, CDR1 LGHNA and CDR2 YSLEER. The CDR3 nucleotides are TGCGCCAGCAGCCAACAGGGTTGGACTGAAGCTTTCTTT. It translates to CASSQQGWTEAFF.

In the case of this clone: This CDR3 is also generated by other DNA sequences in the sample. The genes are TRBV2 and TRBJ1-1, with D unclear. Trimming shortened V by 8 bases and J by 3 bases, and 7 bases separated the two germline ends. The germline V gene encodes CDR1 SNHLY and CDR2 FYNNEI. The CDR3 covers 11 residues. Here the CDR3 reads CASAVDTEAFF. The DNA of the CDR3 is TGTGCCAGCGCGGTGGACACTGAAGCTTTCTTT.

Only a few counts were recorded for this clone. The rearrangement joins TRBV6-1 to TRBJ1-2, with unresolved D. This CDR3 has 16 residues. Trimming pared 1 base from V and 2 bases from J, leaving 14 bases between. CDR1 MNHNS and CDR2 SASEGT come from the germline V gene. Here the CDR3 DNA reads TGTGCCAGCAGTGAAGGCCCAGCGGGAGGAAACTATGGCTACACCTTC. This codes for CASSEGPAGGNYGYTF.

CDR3: CASSRPGQLYYSNQPQHF. The CDR3 DNA sequence: TGTGCCAGTAGCCGACCGGGACAGCTTTATTATAGCAATCAGCCCCAGCATTTT. This chain uses TRBV19 with TRBJ1-5; 7 bases fit TRBD1. CDR3 length: 18 residues. V lost 6 bases, J lost 0 bases, and 14 bases stayed unmatched. Germline lookup yields CDR1 LNHDA and CDR2 SQIVND (reference sequence). Full variable domain (rest looked up from reference TRBV19 and TRBJ1-5): DGGITQSPKYLFRKEGQNVTLSCEQNLNHDAMYWYRQDPGQGLRLIYYSQIVNDFQKGDIAEGYSVSREKKESFPLTVTSAQKNPTAFYLCASSRPGQLYYSNQPQHFGDGTRLSIL.

The V gene is TRBV4-2, the J gene TRBJ1-1; unclear D gene. Looked up from germline, CDR1 is LGHNA and CDR2 is YNFKEQ. The V end was cut by 7 bases, the J end by 3 bases, with 12 bases between. There are 13 residues in the CDR3. CDR3 loop: CASTHSRDTEAFF. CDR3 bases: TGTGCCAGCACCCACTCCCGGGACACTGAAGCTTTCTTT.